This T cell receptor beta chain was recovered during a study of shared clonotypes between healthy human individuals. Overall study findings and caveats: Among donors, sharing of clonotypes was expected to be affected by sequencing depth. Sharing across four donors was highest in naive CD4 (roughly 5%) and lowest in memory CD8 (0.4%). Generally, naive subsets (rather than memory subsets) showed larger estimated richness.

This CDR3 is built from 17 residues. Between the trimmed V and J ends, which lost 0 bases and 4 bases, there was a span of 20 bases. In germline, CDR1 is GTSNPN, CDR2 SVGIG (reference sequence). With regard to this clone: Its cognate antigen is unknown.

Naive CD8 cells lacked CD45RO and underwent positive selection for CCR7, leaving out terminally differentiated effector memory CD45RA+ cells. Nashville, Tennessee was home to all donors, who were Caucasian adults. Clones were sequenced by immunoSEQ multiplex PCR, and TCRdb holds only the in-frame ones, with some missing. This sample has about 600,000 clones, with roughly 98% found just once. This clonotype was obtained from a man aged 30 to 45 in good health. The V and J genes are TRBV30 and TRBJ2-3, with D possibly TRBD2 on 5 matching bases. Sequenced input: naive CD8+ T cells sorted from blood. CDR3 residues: CAWSVLETTYPPDTQYF. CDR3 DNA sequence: TGTGCCTGGAGTGTATTGGAGACTACCTATCCGCCAGATACGCAGTATTTT.